The text below deals with one TCR beta chain. In this sample, this clonotype turned up many times. No cognate antigen has been identified for it. Base qualities are not provided; no much larger clone lies one nucleotide away. Donors were 39 systemically healthy Caucasian individuals from Russia aged roughly 6 to 100 years. Each donor gave about 9.7 milliliters of peripheral blood, drawn into EDTA-treated Vacutainer tubes. Ficoll-Paque density-gradient centrifugation was used to isolate PBMCs, with at least 7 million per sample. Trizol reagent was used to extract total RNA from the PBMCs, yielding at least 5.5 micrograms per sample. For every donor, flow cytometry on a PBMC aliquot measured the percentage of naive CD45RAhigh/CD27high T cells. V gives up 3 bases and J gives up 0 bases, and the segment between their germline ends measures 10 bases. The germline V gene yields SGHTA for CDR1 and FQGNSA for CDR2. There are 15 amino acids in the CDR3, from cysteine to phenylalanine inclusive. CDR3 DNA is the only sequence kept; it has 45 bases, read in frame from the first base.

To prepare the library, 5' RACE was applied. Data came from an Illumina HiSeq 2500. The second PCR ran for about 6 to 11 cycles and used a J-beta primer mix along with a sample-barcoded 5' primer. Each TCR beta cDNA molecule received a unique molecular identifier from a template-switch 5' adaptor carrying 12 random nucleotides. At least 3 million CDR3-containing paired-end reads were obtained from each sample. First-strand cDNA was synthesized from all RNA with the Mint cDNA synthesis kit, primed by a TRBC-specific oligonucleotide. After uracil-DNA glycosylase treatment, a first 18-cycle PCR used universal primers M1SS and BC2_uni_R on all cDNA. In the original analysis: Normalization of each sample was performed by random selection of 1 million high-quality reads, each carrying a distinct molecular identifier. Reads sharing molecular identifiers were discarded rather than binned into consensus sequences. CDR3 identification, clonotype clustering and error correction used MiTCR with a Q25 quality threshold and the strictest error-elimination algorithm. A nonparametric unseen species model using Euler transformation provided a lower-bound estimate of total TCR beta diversity. The public sequencing data were trimmed at Q25 with fastp and processed into clonotypes with MiXCR by TCRdb, which kept only in-frame beta chains. Each CDR3 protein gets just one entry, which takes the most common genes and DNA from the rows behind it. The authors' filters were not applied to this entry. For this sample the table gives more than 500,000 distinct CDR3 sequences, of which 25% to 30% were detected only once. Approximately 17% of the sample is held by the ten biggest clonotypes.

These data belong to a study of blood T cells in healthy people across ages (dated by TCRdb to 2013 to 2016). At the level of the whole study: Template switching captured roughly one uniquely barcoded TCR beta cDNA molecule per two T cells in model experiments. To track age-related changes in TCR beta repertoire diversity, the study relied on deep sequencing normalized with unique cDNA molecular identifiers. The study analyzed two additional independent replicas of 1 million unique cDNA reads from the same blood draw for two donors, one aged 18 to 30 and one aged 80 or older. The donors were divided into four age groups: young (average around 17 years), middle-aged (about 40), aged (around 67) and long-lived (roughly 88). To avoid experimental bias, donors of different ages were spread randomly across the sequencing lanes.

Overall study outcomes, separate from this receptor: Donor CMV infection status was unknown, potentially confounding age-related changes in expanded clonotypes. Compared with the aged group, the long-lived group had more naive CD4+ T cells, fewer expanded clones and increased TCR diversity, a pattern suggesting age selection. Estimates of total diversity based on one million sequenced T cells were considered lower bounds and underestimates. There was a strong correlation between observed TCR beta diversity and the percentage of naive T cells measured by flow cytometry. Because profiling used bulk unsorted PBMCs, naive and antigen-experienced compartments could not be compared conclusively. Observed TCR beta diversity per million T cells fell roughly linearly with age, and a significant reduction was already apparent by age about 43.

This sequence was found in an older woman in good health. The rearranged segments are TRBV7-2 and TRBJ2-3; the D gene is not confidently resolved. The sequenced sample consisted of blood. The encoded CDR3 is CASSFSLTSTDTQYF. The nucleotide sequence reads TGTGCCAGCAGCTTCTCTCTGACTAGCACAGATACGCAGTATTTT.